A single sample is the source of the 17 T cell receptor beta chains below, sequenced in a study of T cell repertoires in cytomegalovirus infection. TCRdb reprocessed the reads with MiXCR, giving one entry per CDR3 protein. The data show around 770,000 distinct CDR3 sequences, about 29% seen once. These receptors' targets are unknown. Sample: cultured CD8+ T cells from PBMCs, taken from culture after CMV antigen stimulation. The receptors originated from a human donor in good health (CMV status not recorded). Some clones in this sample may be carry-over from other donors' samples.

This chain joins TRBV6-1 and TRBJ2-7; D could derive from TRBD1 or TRBD2 (6 bases each). CDR3 length: 15 amino acids. CDR1 and CDR2 from the germline V gene are MNHNS and SASEGT. V shed 6 bases and J shed 5 bases, with 20 bases lying between them. Here the CDR3 DNA reads TGTGCCAGCAGCCACAGCGGGTGGGGGCCGGACGAGCAGTACTTC. This translates into CASSHSGWGPDEQYF.

Concerning this clonotype: A read error is possible here, since a much larger clone lies one base away. V gene TRBV7-9 combines with J gene TRBJ1-5; no reliable D call. The germline CDR1 and CDR2 sequences are SEHNR and FQNEAQ (reference sequence). The CDR3 sequence is 12 residues long. For the CDR3, the DNA is TGTGCCAGCAGCGTAGCCAATCAGCCCCAGCATTTT. It is translated as CASSVANQPQHF.

This clonotype was seen a few times. V is TRBV5-6 and J is TRBJ2-1; D remains ambiguous. CDR1 is SGHDT, CDR2 YYEEEE, per germline. Trimming pared 0 bases from V and 3 bases from J, leaving 7 bases between. This CDR3 contains 14 residues. CDR3 in DNA: TGTGCCAGCAGCTTGGGGTACCTCTACAATGAGCAGTTCTTC. Its translation is CASSLGYLYNEQFF.

This clonotype has ten or more counts. The chain is built from TRBV7-2 and TRBJ2-5, with D hard to call. The V gene lost 4 bases and the J gene lost 1 base, with 16 bases spanning the gap. In germline, CDR1 is SGHTA, CDR2 FQGNSA. This CDR3 spans 16 amino acids. CDR3 bases: TGTGCCAGCAGCTCCCGAGGACCCCGAGGCCAAGAGACCCAGTACTTC. Protein: CASSSRGPRGQETQYF.

This clonotype was recorded many times. The rearrangement joins TRBV7-9 to TRBJ1-5, with D tentatively TRBD1 (6 bases). The CDR3 consists of 18 residues. V was pared by 5 bases and J by 0 bases, with 20 bases between. Germline assignment: CDR1 SEHNR and CDR2 FQNEAQ (reference sequence). In nucleotides, the CDR3 is TGTGCCAGCAGCAATATCCCCCCCTGGGACAATAGCAATCAGCCCCAGCATTTT. Translated, it gives CASSNIPPWDNSNQPQHF.

V is TRBV4-1 and J is TRBJ2-7; the D is unclear. The length of the CDR3 is 14 residues. Trimming took 0 bases from V and 0 from J, leaving 6 bases between them. The germline gives CDR1 MGHRA, CDR2 YSYEKL. The CDR3 is CASSQEASSYEQYV. CDR3 DNA sequence: TGCGCCAGCAGCCAAGAAGCTAGCTCCTACGAGCAGTACGTC.

The V gene is TRBV2, the J gene TRBJ2-7; maybe TRBD2 (6 bases). CDR3 length: 14 amino acids. Germline assignment: CDR1 SNHLY and CDR2 FYNNEI. V gave up 7 bases and J gave up 4 bases, with 17 bases separating them. The CDR3 nucleotides read TGTGCCAGCACTGGAGGGGACGATCCATACGAGCAGTACGTC. Translation: CASTGGDDPYEQYV.

The rearrangement links TRBV20-1 to TRBJ2-1, with 13 bases that match TRBD2. This CDR3 spans 15 amino acids. Per the germline V gene, CDR1 is DFQATT and CDR2 is SNEGSKA (reference sequence). Trimming took 5 bases from V and 12 from J; bases not matched to a gene: 13. CDR3 sequence: CSAWTSGGSMMGQFF. CDR3 sequence (DNA): TGCAGTGCTTGGACTAGCGGGGGTTCAATGATGGGGCAGTTCTTC.

This clonotype was observed a few times. The gene calls are TRBV19 and TRBJ1-5, with D uncertain. Trimming stripped 0 bases from V and 6 bases from J, with 15 bases between. From germline, CDR1 is LNHDA and CDR2 SQIVND (reference sequence). The CDR3 length is 16 residues. CDR3 residues: CASSIDRTTKSQPQHF. DNA for the CDR3: TGTGCCAGTAGTATAGATCGAACCACGAAGAGTCAGCCCCAGCATTTT. Combining the CDR3 with reference TRBV19 and TRBJ1-5 gives the whole variable domain DGGITQSPKYLFRKEGQNVTLSCEQNLNHDAMYWYRQDPGQGLRLIYYSQIVNDFQKGDIAEGYSVSREKKESFPLTVTSAQKNPTAFYLCASSIDRTTKSQPQHFGDGTRLSIL.

The J gene is TRBJ2-2, the V gene TRBV19; D is ambiguous. Trimming removed 6 bases from V and 6 bases from J, with 8 bases in between. This CDR3 is built from 12 residues. Germline CDR1 reads LNHDA; CDR2 reads SQIVND (reference sequence). DNA of the CDR3: TGTGCCAGTAGGTGGGGTCCCGGGGAGCTGTTTTTT. Protein sequence: CASRWGPGELFF.

The rearrangement uses TRBV5-6 and TRBJ2-2; 12 bases are a match to TRBD1. CDR1 and CDR2 from the germline V gene are SGHDT and YYEEEE. The CDR3 runs 16 residues. Losses at the gene ends were 2 bases for V and 8 bases for J; bases not matched to a gene: 7. The CDR3 nucleotides read TGTGCCAGCAGCTTCCCCGGGACAGGGGGCGAGGGGGAGCTGTTTTTT. This sequence encodes CASSFPGTGGEGELFF. The whole variable domain, filled in from reference TRBV5-6 and TRBJ2-2, reads DAGVTQSPTHLIKTRGQQVTLRCSPKSGHDTVSWYQQALGQGPQFIFQYYEEEERQRGNFPDRFSGHQFPNYSSELNVNALLLGDSALYLCASSFPGTGGEGELFFGEGSRLTVL.

This clonotype was counted many times. The chain recombines TRBV7-8 with TRBJ2-1; D not resolved. V was clipped by 1 base and J by 8 bases, with 18 bases between them. The CDR3 covers 16 residues. Germline values: CDR1 SGHVS, CDR2 FQNEAQ. The CDR3, as DNA: TGTGCCAGCAGCTTAGTTGGGCTAGGAAATCACGATGAGCAGTTCTTC. Its protein is CASSLVGLGNHDEQFF.

This clonotype was counted between two and nine times. The J gene is TRBJ1-4, the V gene TRBV20-1; 7 nucleotides agree with TRBD1. Looked up from germline, CDR1 is DFQATT and CDR2 is SNEGSKA (reference sequence). CDR3 length: 15 residues. Trimming at V came to 5 bases and at J to 2 bases, leaving 8 bases not matched to a gene. The CDR3 sequence: CSASPLGGTNEKLFF. CDR3 coding DNA: TGCAGTGCTTCCCCCTTAGGGGGCACTAATGAAAAACTGTTTTTT.

V and J are TRBV3-1 and TRBJ2-3, with D unclear. Germline V gene data show CDR1 as LGHDT and CDR2 as YNNKEL (reference sequence). V was clipped by 1 base and J by 2 bases, with 7 bases between them. The CDR3 runs 14 residues. The CDR3 sequence is CASSQVKDTDTQYF. In DNA, the CDR3 is TGTGCCAGCAGCCAAGTAAAGGACACAGATACGCAGTATTTT.

The V call is TRBV6-6, the J call TRBJ2-2, with TRBD1 identical over 7 bases. Germline CDR1 MNHNY, CDR2 SVGAGI (reference sequence). V lost 5 bases and J lost 10; bases outside the gene matches: 4. The CDR3 covers 12 residues. The CDR3 protein is CASSGTEKELFF. CDR3 nucleotides: TGTGCCAGCAGTGGGACAGAGAAGGAGCTGTTTTTT.

CDR3 region: CASSTSLRTTGELFF. DNA of the CDR3: TGTGCCAGCTCGACCAGCCTCCGAACCACCGGGGAGCTGTTTTTT. The chain has TRBV7-6 and TRBJ2-2; D gene unclear. Trimming cost V 8 bases and J 4 bases, with 17 bases left between them. The V gene's germline CDR1 is SGHVS and CDR2 FNYEAQ. This CDR3 spans 15 amino acids.

This clonotype was seen more than once but under ten times. This chain uses TRBV20-1 with TRBJ1-2, with no clear D. Trimming removed 2 bases at V and 3 bases at J, with 10 bases between. Germline values: CDR1 DFQATT, CDR2 SNEGSKA (reference sequence). The CDR3 totals 13 residues. Written as DNA, the CDR3 is TGCAGTGCTAGACCACAGCAGTACTATGGCTACACCTTC. Translated, it gives CSARPQQYYGYTF.